This T cell receptor (beta chain) came from a study of T cells after yellow fever vaccination. TCRdb used MiXCR to reprocess the 5' RACE reads, holding one entry per CDR3 protein. The sample comprises a few hundred thousand distinct CDR3 sequences, 3.6% of which are singletons, and 20% to 25% rests with the top ten. Germline values: CDR1 DFQATT, CDR2 SNEGSKA (reference sequence). Trimming took off 5 bases at V and 1 base at J, with 11 bases between the two ends. The CDR3 totals 13 residues. The chain combines TRBV20-1 with TRBJ1-1; tentatively, D is TRBD1 (6 bases). This sample comprised PBMCs, obtained on the day of the yellow fever booster vaccination. The source of this sequence is a man between 18 and 35 years old who received the YFV17D yellow fever vaccine. CDR3 coding DNA: TGCAGTGCTCATAGCAGGGGGAACACTGAAGCTTTCTTT. Protein sequence: CSAHSRGNTEAFF.